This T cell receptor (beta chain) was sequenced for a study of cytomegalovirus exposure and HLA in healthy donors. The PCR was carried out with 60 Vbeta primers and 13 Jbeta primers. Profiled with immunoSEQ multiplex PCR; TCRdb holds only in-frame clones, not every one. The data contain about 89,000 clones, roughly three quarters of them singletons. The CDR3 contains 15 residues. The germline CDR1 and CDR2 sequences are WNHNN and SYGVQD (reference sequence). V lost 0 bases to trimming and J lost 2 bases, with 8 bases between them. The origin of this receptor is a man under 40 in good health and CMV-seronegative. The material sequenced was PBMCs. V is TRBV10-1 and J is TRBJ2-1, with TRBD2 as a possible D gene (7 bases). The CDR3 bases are TGCGCCAGCAGTGAGTCCGGGGGGCCCTACAATGAGCAGTTCTTC. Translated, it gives CASSESGGPYNEQFF.